This T cell receptor (beta chain) came from a study of blood T cell repertoires in COVID-19. Across the whole study: The United States, Italy and Spain supplied acute and convalescent COVID-19 samples. The cDNA or gDNA used as material had been derived from T cells, B-cell-depleted T cells, or PBMCs.

As originally analysed: Estimated nucleated cell counts came from reference gene primer amplification. Profiled with immunoSEQ multiplex PCR; TCRdb holds only in-frame clones, not every one. V and J calls and clone size come straight from that table; D and trimming were deduced from the DNA. The sample comprises 64,000 or so clones, more than 60% of which are singletons, and more than 9.5% rests with the top ten. Trimming removed 4 bases from V and 5 bases from J; junction bases left unmatched: 11. There are 17 residues in the CDR3. Germline V gene data show CDR1 as LNHDA and CDR2 as SQIVND (reference sequence).

The chain combines TRBV19 with TRBJ1-1; TRBD1 matches at 12 bases. The sequence came from a human donor in a cohort sampled during active COVID-19. The sequencing sample was made of peripheral blood. The CDR3 spells CASSRSDRDRGQTEAFF. DNA of the CDR3: TGTGCCAGTAGTAGGTCCGACCGGGACAGGGGGCAGACTGAAGCTTTCTTT.